The next 23 T cell receptor beta chains were all read from a single sample in a study of cytomegalovirus exposure and HLA in healthy donors. The primer mix had 60 Vbeta and 13 Jbeta primers. Clones were sequenced by immunoSEQ multiplex PCR, and TCRdb holds only the in-frame ones, with some missing. The sample includes 50,000 to 80,000 clones. Source material: PBMCs. These receptors were taken from a woman aged 18-35 years in good health and CMV-seronegative.

V is TRBV9 and J is TRBJ2-1, with TRBD2 as a possible D gene (5 bases). This CDR3 contains 14 residues. The ends were cut back, 0 bases at V and 8 bases at J, with 12 bases in the middle. The germline V gene encodes CDR1 SGDLS and CDR2 YYNGEE. In DNA, the CDR3 is TGTGCCAGCAGCGTAGGCGGCGGGCGGTATGAGCAGTTCTTC. Translation: CASSVGGGRYEQFF.

The chain joins TRBV9 to TRBJ2-1, with 8 positions matching TRBD2. The J segment lost 3 bases and the V segment lost 4 bases, leaving 6 bases of the junction unmatched. CDR3 size: 15 residues. Germline CDR1 reads SGDLS; CDR2 reads YYNGEE. CDR3 sequence reads: CASSPREGVYNEQFF. The CDR3 DNA follows: TGTGCCAGCAGCCCCCGGGAGGGGGTCTACAATGAGCAGTTCTTC.

The J gene is TRBJ1-5, the V gene TRBV19; perhaps TRBD1 as D (5 bases). This CDR3 spans 13 amino acids. The germline V gene encodes CDR1 LNHDA and CDR2 SQIVND (reference sequence). The V and J ends lost 0 bases and 7 bases respectively, with 7 bases between them. The CDR3 is CASSIDPGQPQHF. CDR3 DNA sequence: TGTGCCAGTAGTATAGATCCAGGGCAGCCCCAGCATTTT.

The CDR3 sequence: CATSRDPGSTEAFF. The CDR3 coding sequence is TGTGCCACCAGCAGAGACCCAGGAAGTACTGAAGCTTTCTTT. The gene calls are TRBV15 and TRBJ1-1, with D hard to call. The CDR3 covers 14 residues. Trimming left V 0 bases short and J 5 bases short, with 10 bases between. The germline V gene encodes CDR1 LNHNV and CDR2 YYDKDF (reference sequence).

This chain joins TRBV6-1 and TRBJ1-3; 8 bases fit TRBD1. CDR1 is MNHNS and CDR2 is SASEGT in the germline V gene. With 7 bases clipped from V and 2 bases from J, the junction kept 7 bases outside the gene matches. CDR3 length equals 15 residues. CDR3 in DNA: TGTGCCAGCAACTTGGACAGGGACACTGGAAACACCATATATTTT. Translated, it gives CASNLDRDTGNTIYF.

For the CDR3, the DNA is TGCGCCAGCAGCGAACTAGCGGGAGCTTGGGAGCAGTACTTC. Its translation: CASSELAGAWEQYF. The gene calls are TRBV5-1 and TRBJ2-7; 11 positions agree with TRBD2. J was trimmed by 7 bases and V by 4 bases; bases with no gene match: 7. CDR1 and CDR2 (germline): SGHRS, YFSETQ. The CDR3 length is 14 residues.

The chain couples TRBV5-6 to TRBJ2-7; D possibly corresponds to TRBD2 (5 bases). This CDR3 has 15 residues. Germline CDR1 and CDR2: SGHDT and YYEEEE. V lost 6 bases and J lost 0, with 16 bases in between. The CDR3 DNA reads as TGTGCCAGCAACCTCCTTAAGGACTTCTCCTACGAGCAGTACTTC. Protein sequence: CASNLLKDFSYEQYF.

V is TRBV28 and J is TRBJ2-2; 11 positions agree with TRBD1. V dropped 1 base and J dropped 4; count of bases not matched to a gene: 5. Germline V gives CDR1 MDHEN, CDR2 SYDVKM. The CDR3 runs to 17 residues. The CDR3 nucleotides are TGTGCCAGCAGTTTATCCGGGACAGGGGGGGTCACCGGGGAGCTGTTTTTT. As protein: CASSLSGTGGVTGELFF.

The rearrangement joins TRBV5-6 to TRBJ2-7; 7 bases map to TRBD2. With 0 bases clipped from V and 2 bases from J, the junction kept 5 bases outside the gene matches. The germline CDR1 and CDR2 sequences are SGHDT and YYEEEE. This CDR3 is built from 15 residues. CDR3 DNA sequence: TGTGCCAGCAGCTTGGGGGGAGGGCCAACCTACGAGCAGTACTTC. This translates into CASSLGGGPTYEQYF.

The CDR3 spells CASSLLIPTPGQKNQPQHF. CDR3 nucleotide sequence: TGCGCCAGCAGCTTGTTGATTCCTACGCCGGGACAGAAAAATCAGCCCCAGCATTTT. The chain is built from TRBV5-1 and TRBJ1-5; 7 bases are a match to TRBD1. CDR3 length equals 19 residues. Germline CDR1 SGHRS, CDR2 YFSETQ. The V gene end was trimmed by 1 base and the J gene end by 4 bases; junction bases not matched to a gene: 17.

The CDR3 protein is CASSPSVYEQYF. The CDR3 DNA follows: TGTGCCAGCAGCCCGTCAGTGTACGAGCAGTACTTC. V gene TRBV7-2 combines with J gene TRBJ2-7, with unresolved D. The CDR3 runs to 12 residues. Germline CDR1 and CDR2: SGHTA and FQGNSA. Trimming removed 5 bases at V and 4 bases at J, with 9 bases between.

The rearrangement links TRBV29-1 to TRBJ2-7, with 14 bases fitting TRBD2. Trimming removed 6 bases from V and 3 bases from J; junction bases left unmatched: 10. Germline CDR1 reads SQVTM; CDR2 reads ANQGSEA. This CDR3 has 16 amino acids. CDR3 DNA: TGCAGCGTCGGGGGGACTAGCGGGAGAAATGTCTACGAGCAGTACTTC. It specifies CSVGGTSGRNVYEQYF.

The genes are TRBV5-6 and TRBJ1-2; D perhaps matches TRBD1 (6 bases). Germline V gives CDR1 SGHDT, CDR2 YYEEEE. The CDR3 consists of 14 residues. Trimming pared 0 bases from V and 6 bases from J, leaving 12 bases between. The CDR3, as DNA: TGTGCCAGCAGCTTGGTGATGGGGGCTAATGGCTACACCTTC. Translating it yields CASSLVMGANGYTF.

The chain is built from TRBV5-1 and TRBJ1-2, with D perhaps matching TRBD1 (6 bases). Germline assignment: CDR1 SGHRS and CDR2 YFSETQ. V lost 4 bases and J lost 2, with 12 bases in between. The CDR3 length is 14 residues. The chain's CDR3 is CASSQGSPNYGYTF. The CDR3 coding sequence is TGCGCCAGCAGCCAGGGGAGCCCAAACTATGGCTACACCTTC.

The chain has TRBV6-4 and TRBJ1-6, with 9 bases lining up with TRBD1. The CDR3 spans 14 residues. The trim removed 6 bases at V and 7 bases at J, leaving 4 bases unmatched. CDR1 and CDR2 from the germline V gene are MRHNA and SNTAGT. Written as DNA, the CDR3 is TGTGCCAGCAGGGGGGACAGGGTAAATTCACCCCTCCACTTT. This codes for CASRGDRVNSPLHF.

CDR3 coding DNA: TGTGCCATCAGTTACCAAGGGGGGAACACCGGGGAGCTGTTTTTT. Residues: CAISYQGGNTGELFF. This chain connects TRBV10-3 to TRBJ2-2; D perhaps matches TRBD1 (6 bases). Per germline, CDR1 ENHRY and CDR2 SYGVKD. Trimming removed 5 bases from V and 1 base from J, with 11 bases in between. CDR3 size: 15 residues.

The chain couples TRBV7-6 to TRBJ2-5; 7 nucleotides agree with TRBD1. This CDR3 spans 15 amino acids. The ends lost 7 bases at V and 5 bases at J; junction bases unmatched: 13. The germline CDR1 and CDR2 sequences are SGHVS and FNYEAQ. The CDR3, as DNA: TGTGCCAGCACGGTTACCCAAACAGGGGTTGAGACCCAGTACTTC. As protein: CASTVTQTGVETQYF.

This rearrangement joins TRBV30 to TRBJ2-7, with D possibly matching TRBD2 (5 bases). The CDR3 has 14 amino acids. The V gene lost 0 bases and the J gene lost 2 bases, with 11 bases spanning the gap. In germline, CDR1 is GTSNPN, CDR2 SVGIG (reference sequence). CDR3: CAWSVPGWTYEQYF. CDR3 DNA sequence: TGTGCCTGGAGTGTACCGGGGTGGACCTACGAGCAGTACTTC.

The V and J genes are TRBV14 and TRBJ1-2, with 7 bases that match TRBD1. This CDR3 is built from 17 residues. Germline CDR1 and CDR2: SGHDN and FVKESK. V lost 0 bases, J lost 6 bases, and 13 bases stayed unmatched. CDR3 sequence reads: CASSQDFRTGISDGYTF. CDR3 sequence (DNA): TGTGCCAGCAGCCAAGATTTCCGGACAGGTATTTCGGATGGCTACACCTTC.

The CDR3 is CASSFLAATDTQYF. In DNA, the CDR3 is TGTGCCAGCAGCTTCCTAGCGGCCACAGATACGCAGTATTTT. This chain uses TRBV7-2 with TRBJ2-3; 7 nucleotides line up with TRBD2. J lost 2 bases, V lost 3 bases, and 2 bases had no gene match. The CDR3 has 14 residues. Germline V gives CDR1 SGHTA, CDR2 FQGNSA.

The chain couples TRBV30 to TRBJ2-7; TRBD2 matches 7 bases. The CDR3 runs 13 residues. Germline CDR1 reads GTSNPN; CDR2 reads SVGIG (reference sequence). V lost 0 bases, J lost 6 bases, and 5 bases stayed unmatched. The CDR3 nucleotides are TGTGCCTGGAGTGTACAGCGGGGTGGCGAGCAGTACTTC. It codes for CAWSVQRGGEQYF.

The chain carries TRBV19 and TRBJ2-3; TRBD1 agrees at 7 bases. The trim removed 6 bases at V and 1 base at J, leaving 7 bases unmatched. Germline CDR1 LNHDA, CDR2 SQIVND (reference sequence). The length of the CDR3 is 15 residues. CDR3 region: CASSPDRVGTDTQYF. CDR3 nucleotide sequence: TGTGCCAGTAGCCCTGACAGGGTGGGCACAGATACGCAGTATTTT.

The genes are TRBV7-9 and TRBJ1-5, with 7 nucleotides matching TRBD1. The CDR3 has 15 amino acids. Unmatched junction bases numbered 9, after V lost 5 bases and J lost 5 bases. Germline loops: CDR1 SEHNR, CDR2 FQNEAQ (reference sequence). In DNA, the CDR3 is TGTGCCAGCAGCGAAGGGACAGCGGAACATCAGCCCCAGCATTTT. Amino acids: CASSEGTAEHQPQHF.